The 4 T cell receptor beta chains reported below all come from one sample, sequenced in a study of response to subunit inactivated influenza vaccine. TCRdb called the RT-PCR reads again in MiXCR, with one record for every CDR3 protein. The sample includes 600,000 to 850,000 distinct CDR3 sequences, 13% to 15% of them seen just once. Sequenced here: PBMCs from blood, sampled approximately 15 days before vaccination. The receptor source for this set is a man between 45 and 60 years old who received an inactivated influenza vaccine.

The chain has TRBV7-9 and TRBJ2-5; perhaps TRBD1 as D (6 bases). Germline assignment: CDR1 SEHNR and CDR2 FQNEAQ (reference sequence). This CDR3 has 14 residues. Trimming shortened V by 5 bases and J by 5 bases, and 15 bases separated the two germline ends. The CDR3, as DNA: TGTGCCAGCAGCCAATATGAGAGGGGGGAGACCCAGTACTTC. This gives the protein CASSQYERGETQYF.

This chain connects TRBV19 to TRBJ2-1, with 8 positions matching TRBD2. Germline CDR1 LNHDA, CDR2 SQIVND (reference sequence). Losses at the gene ends were 8 bases for V and 4 bases for J; bases not matched to a gene: 4. There are 13 residues in the CDR3. CDR3 DNA sequence: TGTGCCAGTTCCACTAGCGGATACAATGAGCAGTTCTTC. It encodes CASSTSGYNEQFF.

A few counts support this clonotype. In DNA form, the CDR3 reads TGCGCCAGCAGCGTGACAGGGGGAGGGCAAGAGACCCAGTACTTC. As protein: CASSVTGGGQETQYF. V usage is TRBV5-1 and J usage is TRBJ2-5; 9 positions agree with TRBD1. Germline values: CDR1 SGHRS, CDR2 YFSETQ. The CDR3 length is 15 residues. J was trimmed by 2 bases and V by 4 bases; bases with no gene match: 6.

This clonotype turned up a few times. This rearrangement joins TRBV6-5 to TRBJ1-4; D unclear. CDR3 length: 12 residues. Germline V lookup: CDR1 MNHEY, CDR2 SVGAGI. With 4 bases removed from V and 11 bases from J, the gap between germline ends came to 11 bases. The CDR3 DNA reads TGTGCCAGCAGTTCTACCCTAGGGAAACTGTTTTTT. This encodes CASSSTLGKLFF.